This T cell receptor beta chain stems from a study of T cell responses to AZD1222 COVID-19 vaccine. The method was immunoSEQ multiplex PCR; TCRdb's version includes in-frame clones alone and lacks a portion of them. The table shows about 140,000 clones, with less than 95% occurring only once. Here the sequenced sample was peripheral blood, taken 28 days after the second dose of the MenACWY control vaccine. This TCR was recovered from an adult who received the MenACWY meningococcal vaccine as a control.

The CDR3 loop is CASAREDSNYEQYF. For the CDR3, the DNA is TGTGCCAGTGCAAGGGAGGACAGTAACTACGAGCAGTACTTC. The V gene is TRBV19, the J gene TRBJ2-7, with D perhaps being TRBD1 or TRBD2 (6 bases each). CDR1 and CDR2 (germline): LNHDA, SQIVND (reference sequence). With 8 bases removed from V and 3 bases from J, the gap between germline ends came to 17 bases. The CDR3 is made up of 14 amino acids.